This TCR beta chain was found in a study of regulatory T cells in long-lasting Graves disease. This clonotype was found many times. Antigen: not known. Study-wide findings and caveats: Preferential use of TRBV28, TRBJ1-2 and TRBJ2-5 was seen in persistent disease. With a small sample size, accuracy may have been reduced.

Time point reported: newly diagnosed GD, antithyroid drugs for less than 3 months. Making the TCR library involved RNA that had been extracted from PBMCs. CDR3 regions were amplified by Arm-PCR using iRepertoire HTBI primers to build TCR beta libraries. From the multiplex PCR reads, TCRdb called clonotypes with MiXCR, one entry per CDR3 protein. The sample gives hundreds of thousands of distinct CDR3 sequences, roughly 15% of which show up once; roughly 18% is in the top ten. The CDR3 is 15 amino acids. CDR1 and CDR2 (germline): SNHLY, FYNNEI. The ends lost 6 bases at V and 7 bases at J; junction bases unmatched: 8. These same records also appear under a second study, on T cells in Graves' hyperthyroidism and ophthalmopathy.

The source was peripheral blood mononuclear cells (PBMCs), collected at new diagnosis, from a patient treated with antithyroid drugs. The clonotype comes from a young woman with Graves disease. The chain joins TRBV2 to TRBJ2-7; 14 bases are shared with TRBD2. The CDR3 DNA follows: TGTGCCAGCAGAAGTTGGGGACTAGCGGGAGTTGAGCAGTACTTC. It encodes CASRSWGLAGVEQYF.